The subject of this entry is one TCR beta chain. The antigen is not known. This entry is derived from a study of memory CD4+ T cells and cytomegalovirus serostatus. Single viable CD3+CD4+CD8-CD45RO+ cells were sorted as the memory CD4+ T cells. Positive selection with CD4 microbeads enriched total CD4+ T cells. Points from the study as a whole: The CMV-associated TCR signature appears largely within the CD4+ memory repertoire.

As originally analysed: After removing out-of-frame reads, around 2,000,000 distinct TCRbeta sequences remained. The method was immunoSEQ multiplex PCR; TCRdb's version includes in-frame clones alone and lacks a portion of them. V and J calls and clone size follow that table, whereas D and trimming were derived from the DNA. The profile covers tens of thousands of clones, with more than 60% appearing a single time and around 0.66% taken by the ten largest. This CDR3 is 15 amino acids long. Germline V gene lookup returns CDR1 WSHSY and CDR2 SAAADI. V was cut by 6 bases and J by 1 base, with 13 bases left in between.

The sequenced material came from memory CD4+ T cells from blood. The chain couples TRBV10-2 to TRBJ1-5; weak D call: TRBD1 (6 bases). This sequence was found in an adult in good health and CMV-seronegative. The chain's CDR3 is CASSDIDRSNQPQHF. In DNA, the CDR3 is TGCGCCAGCAGCGATATAGACAGGAGCAATCAGCCCCAGCATTTT.